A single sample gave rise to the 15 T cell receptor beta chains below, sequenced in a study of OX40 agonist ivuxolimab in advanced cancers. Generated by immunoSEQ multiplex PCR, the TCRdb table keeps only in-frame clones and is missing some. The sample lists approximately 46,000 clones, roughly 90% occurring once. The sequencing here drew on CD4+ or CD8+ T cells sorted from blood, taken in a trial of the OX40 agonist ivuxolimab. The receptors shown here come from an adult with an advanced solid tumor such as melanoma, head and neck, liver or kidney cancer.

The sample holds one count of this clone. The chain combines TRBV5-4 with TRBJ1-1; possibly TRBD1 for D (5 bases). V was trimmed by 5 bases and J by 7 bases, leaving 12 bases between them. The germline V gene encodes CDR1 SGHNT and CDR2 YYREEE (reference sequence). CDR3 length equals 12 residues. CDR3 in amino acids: CASRPPQGEAFF. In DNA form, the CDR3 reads TGTGCCAGCAGACCGCCCCAGGGTGAAGCTTTCTTT.

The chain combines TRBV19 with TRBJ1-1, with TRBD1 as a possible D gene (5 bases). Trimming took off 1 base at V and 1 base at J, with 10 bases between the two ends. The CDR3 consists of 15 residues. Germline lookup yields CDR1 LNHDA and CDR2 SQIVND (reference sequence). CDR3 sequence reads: CASSIAGTANTEAFF. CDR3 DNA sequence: TGTGCCAGTAGTATAGCCGGGACGGCGAACACTGAAGCTTTCTTT.

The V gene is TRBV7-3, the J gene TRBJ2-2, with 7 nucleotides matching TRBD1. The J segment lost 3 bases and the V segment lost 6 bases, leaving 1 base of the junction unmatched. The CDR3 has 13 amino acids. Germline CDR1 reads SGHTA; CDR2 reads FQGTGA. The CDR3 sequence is CASSGTDTGELFF. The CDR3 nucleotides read TGTGCCAGCAGTGGGACAGACACCGGGGAGCTGTTTTTT.

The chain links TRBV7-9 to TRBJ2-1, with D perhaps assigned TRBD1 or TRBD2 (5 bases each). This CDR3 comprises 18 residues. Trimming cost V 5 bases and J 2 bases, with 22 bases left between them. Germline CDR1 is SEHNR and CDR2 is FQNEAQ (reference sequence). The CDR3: CASSPRDGEFLTYNEQFF. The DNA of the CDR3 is TGTGCCAGCAGCCCCCGGGACGGAGAGTTCTTAACCTACAATGAGCAGTTCTTC.

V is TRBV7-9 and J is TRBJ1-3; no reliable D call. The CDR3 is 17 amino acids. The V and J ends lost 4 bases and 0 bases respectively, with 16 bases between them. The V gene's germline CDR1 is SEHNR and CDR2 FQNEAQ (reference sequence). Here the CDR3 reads CASSSGGPPVSGNTIYF. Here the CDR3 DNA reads TGTGCCAGCAGCTCCGGAGGTCCGCCCGTCTCTGGAAACACCATATATTTT. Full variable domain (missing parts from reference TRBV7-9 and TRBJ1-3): DTGVSQNPRHKITKRGQNVTFRCDPISEHNRLYWYRQTLGQGPEFLTYFQNEAQLEKSRLLSDRFSAERPKGSFSTLEIQRTEQGDSAMYLCASSSGGPPVSGNTIYFGEGSWLTVV.

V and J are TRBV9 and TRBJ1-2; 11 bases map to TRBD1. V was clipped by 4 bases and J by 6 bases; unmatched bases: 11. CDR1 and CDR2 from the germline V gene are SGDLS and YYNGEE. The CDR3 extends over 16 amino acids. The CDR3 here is CASSPRGTGGIDGYTF. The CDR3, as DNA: TGTGCCAGCAGCCCCCGTGGGACAGGGGGTATCGATGGCTACACCTTC.

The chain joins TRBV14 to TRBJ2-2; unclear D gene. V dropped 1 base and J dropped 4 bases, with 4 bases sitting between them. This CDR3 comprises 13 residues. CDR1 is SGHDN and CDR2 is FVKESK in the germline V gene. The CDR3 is CASSQGVTGELFF. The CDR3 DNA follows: TGTGCCAGCAGCCAAGGAGTCACCGGGGAGCTGTTTTTT.

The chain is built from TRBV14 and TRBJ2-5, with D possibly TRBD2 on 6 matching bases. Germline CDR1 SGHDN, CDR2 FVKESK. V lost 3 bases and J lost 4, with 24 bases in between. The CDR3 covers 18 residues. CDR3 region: CASSHGDSEKSVIETQYF. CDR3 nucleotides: TGTGCCAGCAGCCACGGGGACTCAGAAAAGTCCGTGATAGAGACCCAGTACTTC.

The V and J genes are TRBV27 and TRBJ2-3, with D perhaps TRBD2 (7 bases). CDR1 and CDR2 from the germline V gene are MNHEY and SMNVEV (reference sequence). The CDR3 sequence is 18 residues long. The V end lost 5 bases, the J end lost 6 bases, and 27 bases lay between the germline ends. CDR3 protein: CASSPQGWGGALRDTQYF. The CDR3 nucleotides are TGTGCCAGCAGTCCCCAGGGTTGGGGGGGCGCTTTACGGGATACGCAGTATTTT.

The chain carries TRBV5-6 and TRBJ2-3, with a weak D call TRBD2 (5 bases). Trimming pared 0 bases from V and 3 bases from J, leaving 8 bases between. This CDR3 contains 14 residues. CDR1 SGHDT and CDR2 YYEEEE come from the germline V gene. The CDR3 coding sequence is TGTGCCAGCAGCTTGGCCCGAGGGACAGATACGCAGTATTTT. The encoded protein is CASSLARGTDTQYF.

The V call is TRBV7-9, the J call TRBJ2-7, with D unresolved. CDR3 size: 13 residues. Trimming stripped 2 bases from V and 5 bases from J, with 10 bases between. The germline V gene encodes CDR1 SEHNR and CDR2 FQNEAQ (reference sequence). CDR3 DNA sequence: TGTGCCAGCAGCTTATATGGTGGGGACGAGCAGTACTTC. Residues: CASSLYGGDEQYF.

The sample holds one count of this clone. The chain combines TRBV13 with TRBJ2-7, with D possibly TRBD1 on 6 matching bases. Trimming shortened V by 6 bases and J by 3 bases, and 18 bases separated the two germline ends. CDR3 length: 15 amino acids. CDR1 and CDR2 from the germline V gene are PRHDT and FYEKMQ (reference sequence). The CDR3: CASRGLRGSLYEQYF. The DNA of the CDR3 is TGTGCCAGCAGAGGACTCAGGGGCTCCCTCTACGAGCAGTACTTC. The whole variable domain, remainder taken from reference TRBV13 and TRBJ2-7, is AAGVIQSPRHLIKEKRETATLKCYPIPRHDTVYWYQQGPGQDPQFLISFYEKMQSDKGSIPDRFSAQQFSDYHSELNMSSLELGDSALYFCASRGLRGSLYEQYFGPGTRLTVT.

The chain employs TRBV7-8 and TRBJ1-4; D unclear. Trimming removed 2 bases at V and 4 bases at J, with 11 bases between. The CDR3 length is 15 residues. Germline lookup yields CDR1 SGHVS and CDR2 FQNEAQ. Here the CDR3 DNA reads TGTGCCAGCAGCTTAACACAGCAATATAATGAAAAACTGTTTTTT. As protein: CASSLTQQYNEKLFF.

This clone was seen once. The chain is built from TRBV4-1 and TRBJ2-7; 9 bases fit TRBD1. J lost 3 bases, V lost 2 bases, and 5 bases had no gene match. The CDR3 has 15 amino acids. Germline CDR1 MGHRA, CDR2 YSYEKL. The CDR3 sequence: CASSQSLTGGYEQYV. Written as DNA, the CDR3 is TGCGCCAGCAGCCAATCCCTGACAGGGGGCTACGAGCAGTACGTC.

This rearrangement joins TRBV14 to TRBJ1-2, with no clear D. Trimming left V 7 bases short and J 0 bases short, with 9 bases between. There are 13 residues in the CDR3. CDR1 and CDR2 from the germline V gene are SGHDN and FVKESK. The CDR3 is CASTPAANYGYTF. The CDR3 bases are TGTGCCAGCACCCCTGCTGCTAACTATGGCTACACCTTC.